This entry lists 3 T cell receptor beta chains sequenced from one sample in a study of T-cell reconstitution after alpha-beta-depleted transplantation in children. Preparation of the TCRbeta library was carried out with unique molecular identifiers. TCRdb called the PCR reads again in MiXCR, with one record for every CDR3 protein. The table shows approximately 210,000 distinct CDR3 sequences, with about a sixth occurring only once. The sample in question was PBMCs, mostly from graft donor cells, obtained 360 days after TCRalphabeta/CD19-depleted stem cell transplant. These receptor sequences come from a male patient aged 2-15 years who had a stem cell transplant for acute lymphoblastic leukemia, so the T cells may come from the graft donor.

CDR3 sequence (DNA): TGCGCCAGTTCCGGGGGGACTACTTCGGAGACCCAGTACTTC. Its translation is CASSGGTTSETQYF. The rearrangement links TRBV5-1 to TRBJ2-5, with 7 nucleotides matching TRBD2. The length of the CDR3 is 14 residues. Trimming removed 8 bases from V and 5 bases from J; junction bases left unmatched: 12. Germline CDR1 is SGHRS and CDR2 is YFSETQ.

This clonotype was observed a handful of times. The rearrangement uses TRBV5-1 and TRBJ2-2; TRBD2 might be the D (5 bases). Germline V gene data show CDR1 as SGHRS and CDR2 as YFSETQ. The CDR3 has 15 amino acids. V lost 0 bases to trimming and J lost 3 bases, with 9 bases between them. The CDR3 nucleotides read TGCGCCAGCAGCTTGGGAAACGGGGACACCGGGGAGCTGTTTTTT. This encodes CASSLGNGDTGELFF.

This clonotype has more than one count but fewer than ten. CDR3 nucleotides: TGTGCCAGCAGTTTACGGGGAGGGTCTAGTGAGCAGTACTTC. Encoded protein: CASSLRGGSSEQYF. The rearrangement links TRBV12-3 or TRBV12-4 to TRBJ2-7, with 7 bases matching TRBD2. CDR3 length: 14 residues. Unmatched junction bases numbered 8, after V lost 2 bases and J lost 7 bases.